Following are 5 T cell receptor beta chains from one sample sequenced in a study of CD8+CD57+ T cells in acquired aplastic anemia (dated by TCRdb to 2016 to 2019). The patients picked for sequencing were ones in whom flow cytometry had shown an expansion of CD8+CD57+ cells. Sequencing was performed on an Illumina HiSeq 2000. Profiling of TCR beta VDJ combinations and CDR3 sequences used genomic DNA as the template. TCRdb trimmed the raw reads at Q25, called clones with MiXCR and kept productive beta chains. Each CDR3 protein gets just one entry, which takes the most common genes and DNA from the rows behind it. Within this sample are under 200,000 distinct CDR3 sequences, with roughly half of them counted one time only. Of the sample, around 2% falls within the top ten clones. The sample consisted of sorted CD4+, CD8+, or CD8+CD57+ T cells (not recorded which) from PBMCs. The receptors originated from a human donor with aplastic anemia.

This chain links TRBV10-3 with TRBJ1-5, with TRBD1 matching over 8 bases. Trimming removed 10 bases from V and 3 bases from J; junction bases left unmatched: 5. The CDR3 is 13 amino acids. CDR1 ENHRY and CDR2 SYGVKD come from the germline V gene. CDR3 loop: CATGQGNNQPQHF. The CDR3 DNA sequence: TGTGCCACCGGACAGGGCAACAATCAGCCCCAGCATTTT.

The V and J genes are TRBV10-1 and TRBJ1-6, with D perhaps matching TRBD1 (5 bases). V lost 6 bases and J 4 bases, leaving 13 bases between the germline ends. CDR3 length: 15 amino acids. Germline assignment: CDR1 WNHNN and CDR2 SYGVQD (reference sequence). CDR3 bases: TGCGCCAGCAGCTTTGGTGGGGGGTATAATTCACCCCTCCACTTT. It specifies CASSFGGGYNSPLHF.

This chain connects TRBV9 to TRBJ2-1; 8 bases line up with TRBD2. Per the germline V gene, CDR1 is SGDLS and CDR2 is YYNGEE. Losses at the gene ends were 0 bases for V and 3 bases for J; bases not matched to a gene: 2. This CDR3 comprises 15 residues. CDR3 coding DNA: TGTGCCAGCAGCGTAGTAGCGGGGAACTACAATGAGCAGTTCTTC. Protein sequence: CASSVVAGNYNEQFF.

The chain couples TRBV7-8 to TRBJ2-2; TRBD2 matches at 8 bases. J gave up 1 base and V 6 bases, and 7 bases lay outside the gene matches. The V gene's germline CDR1 is SGHVS and CDR2 FQNEAQ. This CDR3 region has 16 residues. CDR3 protein: CASSPGAGGNTGELFF. CDR3 nucleotide sequence: TGTGCCAGCAGTCCAGGTGCGGGGGGGAACACCGGGGAGCTGTTTTTT.

Worth noting for this clonotype: A read error may explain this, as a much larger clone is one base away. The chain carries TRBV10-3 and TRBJ1-2; D possibly corresponds to TRBD1 (6 bases). The CDR3 length is 14 residues. CDR1 and CDR2 from the germline V gene are ENHRY and SYGVKD. Trimming took 11 bases from V and 5 from J, leaving 21 bases between them. The CDR3 bases are TGTGCCTGCAGTCTCATCCCACAGGGTTATGGCTACACCTTC. The encoded protein is CACSLIPQGYGYTF.